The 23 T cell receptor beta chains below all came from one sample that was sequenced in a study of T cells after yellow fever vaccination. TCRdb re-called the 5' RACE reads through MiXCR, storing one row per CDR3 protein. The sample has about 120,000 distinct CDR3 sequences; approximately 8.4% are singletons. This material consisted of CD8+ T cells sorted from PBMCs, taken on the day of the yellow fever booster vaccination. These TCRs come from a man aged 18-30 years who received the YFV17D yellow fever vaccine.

The CDR3 protein is CASRPLGLANEQYV. The CDR3 region has the DNA TGTGCCAGCAGGCCGCTAGGACTAGCTAACGAGCAGTACGTC. The rearrangement joins TRBV25-1 to TRBJ2-7; 8 bases line up with TRBD2. The CDR3 runs to 14 residues. V lost 6 bases to trimming and J lost 5 bases; unmatched junction nucleotides: 9. Germline V gives CDR1 MGHDK, CDR2 SYGVNS.

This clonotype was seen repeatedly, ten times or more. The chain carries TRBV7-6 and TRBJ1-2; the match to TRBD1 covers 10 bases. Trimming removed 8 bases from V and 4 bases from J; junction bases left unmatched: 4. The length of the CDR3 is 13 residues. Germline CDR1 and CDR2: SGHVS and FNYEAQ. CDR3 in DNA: TGTGCCAGCGCCCGACAGGGGGCCTATGGCTACACCTTC. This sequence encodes CASARQGAYGYTF. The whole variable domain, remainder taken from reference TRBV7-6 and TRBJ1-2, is GAGVSQSPRYKVTKRGQDVALRCDPISGHVSLYWYRQALGQGPEFLTYFNYEAQQDKSGLPNDRFSAERPEGSISTLTIQRTEQRDSAMYRCASARQGAYGYTFGSGTRLTVV.

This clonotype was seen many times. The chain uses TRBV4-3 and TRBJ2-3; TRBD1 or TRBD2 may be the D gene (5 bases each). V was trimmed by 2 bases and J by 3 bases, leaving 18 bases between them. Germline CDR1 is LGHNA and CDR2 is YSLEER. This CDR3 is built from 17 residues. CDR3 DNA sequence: TGCGCCAGCAGCCAAACTAAAGTTAGGGACCCGACAGATACGCAGTATTTT. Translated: CASSQTKVRDPTDTQYF.

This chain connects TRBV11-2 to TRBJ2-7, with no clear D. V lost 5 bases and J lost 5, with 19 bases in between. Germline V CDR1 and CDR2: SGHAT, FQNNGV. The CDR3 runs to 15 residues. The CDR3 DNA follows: TGTGCCAGCAGCCAAAGGACCCCCGGTGGGGACGAGCAGTACGTC. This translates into CASSQRTPGGDEQYV.

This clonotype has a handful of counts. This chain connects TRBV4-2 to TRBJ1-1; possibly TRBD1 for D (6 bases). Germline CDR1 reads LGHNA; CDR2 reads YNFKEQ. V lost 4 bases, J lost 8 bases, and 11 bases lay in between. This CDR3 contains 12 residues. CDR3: CASSRSDREAFF. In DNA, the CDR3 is TGTGCCAGCAGCCGAAGTGACAGGGAAGCTTTCTTT.

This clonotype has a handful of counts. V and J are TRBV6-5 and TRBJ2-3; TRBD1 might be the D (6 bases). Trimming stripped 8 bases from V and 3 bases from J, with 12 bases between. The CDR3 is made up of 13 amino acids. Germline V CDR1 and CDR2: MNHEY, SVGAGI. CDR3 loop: CASCPRGTDTQYF. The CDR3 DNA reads TGTGCCAGCTGCCCAAGGGGGACAGATACGCAGTATTTT.

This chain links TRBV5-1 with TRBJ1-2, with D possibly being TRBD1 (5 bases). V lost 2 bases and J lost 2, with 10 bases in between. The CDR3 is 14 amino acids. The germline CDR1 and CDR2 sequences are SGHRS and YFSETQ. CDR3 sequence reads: CASSFAGSNYGYTF. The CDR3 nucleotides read TGCGCCAGCAGCTTCGCAGGGAGCAACTATGGCTACACCTTC.

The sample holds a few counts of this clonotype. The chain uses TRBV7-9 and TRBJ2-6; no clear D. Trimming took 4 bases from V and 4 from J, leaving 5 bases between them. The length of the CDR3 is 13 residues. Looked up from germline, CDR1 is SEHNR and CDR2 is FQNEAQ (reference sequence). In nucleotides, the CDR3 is TGTGCCAGCAGCTCCCCAGGGGCCAACGTCCTGACTTTC. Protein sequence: CASSSPGANVLTF.

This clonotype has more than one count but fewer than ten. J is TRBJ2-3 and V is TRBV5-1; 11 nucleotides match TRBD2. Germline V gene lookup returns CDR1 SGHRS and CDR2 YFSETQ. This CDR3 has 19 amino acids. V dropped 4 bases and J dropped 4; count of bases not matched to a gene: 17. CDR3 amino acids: CASSGDGASGGNAADTQYF. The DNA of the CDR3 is TGCGCCAGCAGCGGAGACGGGGCTAGCGGGGGGAATGCAGCAGATACGCAGTATTTT.

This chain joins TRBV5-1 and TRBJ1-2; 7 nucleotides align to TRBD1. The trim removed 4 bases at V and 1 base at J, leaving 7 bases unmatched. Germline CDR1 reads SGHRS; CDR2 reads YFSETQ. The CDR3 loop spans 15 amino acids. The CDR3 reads CASSAGTEINYGYTF. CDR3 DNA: TGCGCCAGCAGCGCCGGGACAGAAATTAACTATGGCTACACCTTC.

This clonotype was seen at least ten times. Here the CDR3 DNA reads TGCGCCAGCAAGGGACAGAAGAACACTGAAGCTTTCTTT. Translated: CASKGQKNTEAFF. The rearrangement links TRBV5-1 to TRBJ1-1, with 7 bases fitting TRBD1. The length of the CDR3 is 13 residues. Germline loops: CDR1 SGHRS, CDR2 YFSETQ. V lost 6 bases, J lost 1 base, and 3 bases stayed unmatched.

CDR3 loop: CASSIWRGYEQYF. The DNA of the CDR3 is TGTGCCAGTAGTATTTGGCGGGGTTACGAGCAGTACTTC. The gene calls are TRBV19 and TRBJ2-7; a possible D gene is TRBD2 (6 bases). V lost 3 bases and J lost 4, with 10 bases in between. Per the germline V gene, CDR1 is LNHDA and CDR2 is SQIVND (reference sequence). This CDR3 has 13 amino acids.

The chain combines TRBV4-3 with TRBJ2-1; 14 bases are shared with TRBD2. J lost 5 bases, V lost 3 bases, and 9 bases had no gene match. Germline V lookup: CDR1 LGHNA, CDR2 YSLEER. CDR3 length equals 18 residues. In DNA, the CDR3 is TGCGCCAGCAGCCAGGGGCCGGGACTAGCGGGGGTGGACAATGAGCAGTTCTTC. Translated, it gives CASSQGPGLAGVDNEQFF.

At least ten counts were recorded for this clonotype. The CDR3 nucleotides read TGTGCCAGCAGGGATGGGTCCTACGAGCAGTACTTC. Protein sequence: CASRDGSYEQYF. The rearrangement joins TRBV12-3 or TRBV12-4 to TRBJ2-7; D not resolved. The CDR3 contains 12 residues. V lost 6 bases to trimming and J lost 1 base, with 7 bases between them.

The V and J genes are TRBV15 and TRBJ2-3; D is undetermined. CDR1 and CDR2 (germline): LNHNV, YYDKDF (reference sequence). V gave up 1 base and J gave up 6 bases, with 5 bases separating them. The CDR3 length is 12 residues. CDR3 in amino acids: CATSRVRDTQYF. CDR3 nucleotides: TGTGCCACCAGCAGAGTCCGCGATACGCAGTATTTT.

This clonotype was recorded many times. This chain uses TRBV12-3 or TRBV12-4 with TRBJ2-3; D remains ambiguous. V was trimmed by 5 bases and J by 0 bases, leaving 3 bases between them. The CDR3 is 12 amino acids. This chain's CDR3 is CASSPSTDTQYF. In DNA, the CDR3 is TGTGCCAGCAGTCCCAGCACAGATACGCAGTATTTT.

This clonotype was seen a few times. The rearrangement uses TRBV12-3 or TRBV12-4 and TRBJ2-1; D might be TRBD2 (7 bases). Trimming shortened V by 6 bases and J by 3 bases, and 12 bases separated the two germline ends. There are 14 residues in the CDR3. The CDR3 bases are TGTGCCAGCAGCGGGGGGCCGATCTACAATGAGCAGTTCTTC. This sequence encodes CASSGGPIYNEQFF.

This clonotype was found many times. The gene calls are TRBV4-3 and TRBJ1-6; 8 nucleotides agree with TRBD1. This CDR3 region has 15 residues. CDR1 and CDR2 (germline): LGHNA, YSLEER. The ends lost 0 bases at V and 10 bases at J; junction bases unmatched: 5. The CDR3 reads CASSQDGTGSSPLHF. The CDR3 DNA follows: TGCGCCAGCAGCCAAGATGGGACAGGTTCGTCACCCCTCCACTTT.

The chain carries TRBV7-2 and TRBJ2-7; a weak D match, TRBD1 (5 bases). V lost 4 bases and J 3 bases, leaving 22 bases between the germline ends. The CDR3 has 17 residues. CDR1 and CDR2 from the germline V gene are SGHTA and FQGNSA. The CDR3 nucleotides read TGTGCCAGCAGCTCCAAGTGGGGCAGGGTGATCTACTACGAGCAGTACGTC. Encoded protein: CASSSKWGRVIYYEQYV.

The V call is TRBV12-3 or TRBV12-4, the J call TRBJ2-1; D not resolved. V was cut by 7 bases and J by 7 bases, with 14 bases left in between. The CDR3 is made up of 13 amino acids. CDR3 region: CASTQGRFNEQFF. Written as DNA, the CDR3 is TGTGCCAGCACTCAAGGACGATTTAATGAGCAGTTCTTC.

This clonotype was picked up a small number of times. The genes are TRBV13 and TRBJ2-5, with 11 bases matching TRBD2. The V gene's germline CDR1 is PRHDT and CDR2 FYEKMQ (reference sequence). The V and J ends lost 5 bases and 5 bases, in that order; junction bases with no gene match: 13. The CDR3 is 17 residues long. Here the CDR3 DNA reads TGTGCCAGCAGCCCCCCGGCATTAGCGGGGGGGATGGAGACCCAGTACTTC. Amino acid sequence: CASSPPALAGGMETQYF.

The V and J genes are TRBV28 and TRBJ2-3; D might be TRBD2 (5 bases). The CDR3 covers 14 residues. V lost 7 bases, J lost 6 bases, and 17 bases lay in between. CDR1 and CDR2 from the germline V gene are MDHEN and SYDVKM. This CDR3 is CASTSDSSFDTQYF. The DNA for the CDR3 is TGTGCCAGCACCTCAGACTCTAGCTTTGATACGCAGTATTTT.

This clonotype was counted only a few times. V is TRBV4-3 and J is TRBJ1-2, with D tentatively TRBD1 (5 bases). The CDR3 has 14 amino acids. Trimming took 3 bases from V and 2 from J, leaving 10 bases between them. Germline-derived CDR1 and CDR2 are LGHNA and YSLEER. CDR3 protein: CASSHQGTNYGYTF. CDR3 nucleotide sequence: TGCGCCAGCAGCCATCAGGGAACCAACTATGGCTACACCTTC.